The T cell receptor (beta chain) described here comes from a study of a mutant IDH1 vaccine in newly diagnosed glioma. Study-wide context: The patients received vaccinations eight times, in weeks 1, 3, 5, 7, 11, 15, 19 and 23. Once 4-6 weeks had passed after radiotherapy alone, vaccination started, or it started with temozolomide cycles. Earlier care involved radiotherapy, temozolomide, or both, and the majority received both.

A word on this clone: The antigen is undetermined.

Between the trimmed V and J ends, which lost 4 bases and 7 bases, there was a span of 14 bases. CDR1 is SNHLY, CDR2 FYNNEI, per germline. The CDR3 is made up of 14 amino acids. Assay: immunoSEQ multiplex PCR; the TCRdb copy retains only in-frame clones and omits some. Of 45,000 to 65,000 clones in the sample, 75% to 95% were seen once. Time point reported: week 11, during vaccination. It was 300 ug of mutant IDH1 20-mer peptide that made up each vaccine dose, given with topical imiquimod. Donors harbored newly found WHO grade 3 or 4 IDH1-mutant, ATRX-lost astrocytomas. The material sequenced was PBMCs, taken from a glioma patient whose treatment included an IDH1 peptide vaccine. The sequence derives from a man aged 45-60 years with glioma. The rearrangement uses TRBV2 and TRBJ1-5; no firm D call. Written as DNA, the CDR3 is TGTGCCAGCAGTGGCCCTGAGGGAAAACAGCCCCAGCATTTT. Its protein is CASSGPEGKQPQHF.